The clone carrying this T cell receptor beta chain was detected once. Its antigen is undetermined. The sample originates from a study of cytomegalovirus exposure and HLA in healthy donors. Study conclusions and caveats: Some V segments (TRBV6-2 and TRBV6-3 among them) were excluded as indistinguishable. There were some public TCRs occurring in many donors, but most TCR sequences were rare. Common viral pathogens were later found to be apparently linked to several of the most significant clusters. Association of a missense DCLRE1C variant with TCR beta V- and J-gene trimming was reported in a later analysis.

V lost 3 bases and J lost 3, with 9 bases in between. The V gene's germline CDR1 is KGHSH and CDR2 LQKENI. The length of the CDR3 is 13 residues. Use of 60 Vbeta and 13 Jbeta primers characterized the PCR. Generated by immunoSEQ multiplex PCR, the TCRdb table keeps only in-frame clones and is missing some. The sample has some 150,000 clones, about 72% seen once; the top ten hold around 3.5%. Sequencing was carried out using PBMCs. The chain recombines TRBV18 with TRBJ2-7; a weak D match, TRBD1 (5 bases). The TCR sequence derives from a man aged 25 to 45 in good health and CMV-seropositive. The CDR3 here is CASSPNDSYEQYF. The CDR3 nucleotides read TGTGCCAGCTCACCCAACGACAGCTACGAGCAGTACTTC.